The 26 T cell receptor beta chains given below trace back to one sample, sequenced in a study of T cells after yellow fever vaccination. MiXCR, run by TCRdb on the 5' RACE reads, gives a single entry per CDR3 protein. In the table there are nearly 300,000 distinct CDR3 sequences, roughly 8.7% of which are singletons. Sequencing used CD4+ T cells sorted from PBMCs, obtained 5 days after the yellow fever booster vaccination. These TCRs come from a man aged 18 to 30 who received the YFV17D yellow fever vaccine.

This clonotype was seen ten or more times. The chain uses TRBV6-5 and TRBJ2-7; 9 bases line up with TRBD1. The V gene end was trimmed by 0 bases and the J gene end by 0 bases; junction bases not matched to a gene: 9. Germline CDR1 and CDR2: MNHEY and SVGAGI. There are 18 residues in the CDR3. The DNA of the CDR3 is TGTGCCAGCAGTTACTCGAACACAGGGACAGGGTTCTCCTACGAGCAGTACGTC. Protein product: CASSYSNTGTGFSYEQYV.

This clonotype has a count of ten or more. The V gene is TRBV5-1, the J gene TRBJ2-2; D gene uncertain. Trimming stripped 4 bases from V and 1 base from J, with 2 bases between. The CDR3 has 12 residues. Germline V gene sequence: CDR1 SGHRS, CDR2 YFSETQ. The CDR3 spells CASSMNTGELFF. In nucleotides, the CDR3 is TGCGCCAGCAGCATGAACACCGGGGAGCTGTTTTTT.

The genes are TRBV6-2 or TRBV6-3 and TRBJ1-1, with no clear D. The CDR3 loop spans 11 amino acids. V lost 9 bases to trimming and J lost 3 bases, with 8 bases between them. Germline V gives CDR1 MNHEY, CDR2 SVGEGT. CDR3 sequence: CASLKYTEAFF. The CDR3 bases are TGTGCCAGTCTTAAGTACACTGAAGCTTTCTTT.

This sequence joins TRBV12-3 or TRBV12-4 and TRBJ1-2; TRBD1 agrees at 10 bases. V was clipped by 6 bases and J by 7 bases; unmatched bases: 14. This CDR3 comprises 16 residues. CDR3 nucleotide sequence: TGTGCCAGCAGCCTTCGTAGGACAGGGGGAGAAGGTGGCTACACCTTC. Protein: CASSLRRTGGEGGYTF.

This clonotype was seen a handful of times. The chain recombines TRBV2 with TRBJ1-6; tentatively, D is TRBD1 (6 bases). CDR1 SNHLY and CDR2 FYNNEI come from the germline V gene. V lost 3 bases and J lost 9, with 18 bases in between. This CDR3 has 16 amino acids. DNA for the CDR3: TGTGCCAGCAGTGACCCCCTGACAGGCTCCGGTTCACCCCTCCACTTT. This translates into CASSDPLTGSGSPLHF.

The chain combines TRBV3-1 with TRBJ2-3; D ambiguous. V was clipped by 4 bases and J by 10 bases, with 12 bases between them. The CDR3 length is 12 residues. The germline gives CDR1 LGHDT, CDR2 YNNKEL (reference sequence). CDR3 loop: CASSRPLAAQYF. DNA for the CDR3: TGTGCCAGCAGCCGACCACTCGCGGCGCAGTATTTT.

The sample holds a few counts of this clonotype. Being one base from a much bigger clone, this may be a read error. The chain links TRBV7-2 to TRBJ1-3; 7 nucleotides align to TRBD1. Germline V lookup: CDR1 SGHTA, CDR2 FQGNSA. With 6 bases clipped from V and 3 bases from J, the junction kept 5 bases outside the gene matches. This CDR3 has 14 amino acids. CDR3 sequence (DNA): TGTGCCAGCAGTTCAGGGGGATTTGGAAACACCATATATTTT. It codes for CASSSGGFGNTIYF. Full variable domain (outside the CDR3, taken from reference TRBV7-2 and TRBJ1-3): GAGVSQSPSNKVTEKGKDVELRCDPISGHTALYWYRQSLGQGLEFLIYFQGNSAPDKSGLPSDRFSAERTGGSVSTLTIQRTQQEDSAVYLCASSSGGFGNTIYFGEGSWLTVV.

This clonotype was picked up a small number of times. The genes are TRBV12-3 or TRBV12-4 and TRBJ1-5, with D uncertain. This CDR3 region has 13 residues. With 8 bases removed from V and 1 base from J, the gap between germline ends came to 9 bases. This CDR3 reads CASGTQSNQPQHF. The CDR3 DNA reads TGTGCCAGCGGAACCCAGAGCAATCAGCCCCAGCATTTT.

The J gene is TRBJ1-2, the V gene TRBV6-1; 8 bases line up with TRBD1. Germline lookup yields CDR1 MNHNS and CDR2 SASEGT. With V trimmed by 6 bases and J by 6 bases, 9 bases remained unmatched. CDR3 length: 14 residues. In DNA, the CDR3 is TGTGCCAGCAGCATTGACAGGGGCTGGGATGGCTACACCTTC. Protein: CASSIDRGWDGYTF.

This clonotype was observed a few times. The CDR3 DNA reads TGTGCCAGCAGCTTAATCGCGGGGGGGCTCTTTCGTGAGCAGTTCTTC. Its translation is CASSLIAGGLFREQFF. V gene TRBV7-6 combines with J gene TRBJ2-1; 9 bases match TRBD2. Looked up from germline, CDR1 is SGHVS and CDR2 is FNYEAQ. Trimming took 2 bases from V and 9 from J; bases not matched to a gene: 11. The CDR3 has 16 amino acids.

V and J are TRBV30 and TRBJ2-1, with 10 bases that match TRBD1. V was pared by 2 bases and J by 5 bases, with 9 bases of the junction left unmatched. The CDR3 totals 16 residues. Germline V gene data show CDR1 as GTSNPN and CDR2 as SVGIG (reference sequence). Written as DNA, the CDR3 is TGTGCCTGGAGTACCGTACCGGGACAGGGGAACAATGAGCAGTTCTTC. Translated, it gives CAWSTVPGQGNNEQFF.

This clonotype has a handful of counts. The chain links TRBV24-1 to TRBJ1-5, with D unclear. Deletions cut 4 bases from V and 0 bases from J, with 6 bases between. Looked up from germline, CDR1 is KGHDR and CDR2 is SFDVKD. CDR3 size: 14 residues. CDR3 amino acids: CATSDQTSNQPQHF. DNA of the CDR3: TGTGCCACCAGTGACCAAACTAGCAATCAGCCCCAGCATTTT.

This clonotype was picked up many times. V usage is TRBV6-5 and J usage is TRBJ1-2, with 9 bases lining up with TRBD1. The CDR3 totals 19 residues. Germline CDR1 MNHEY, CDR2 SVGAGI. Losses at the gene ends were 6 bases for V and 4 bases for J; bases not matched to a gene: 21. Written as DNA, the CDR3 is TGTGCCAGCAGCCCTGCGATTGGGACAGGGACGTCCTTTTTCTATGGCTACACCTTC. Translated, it gives CASSPAIGTGTSFFYGYTF.

The CDR3 protein is CSARRQGLLYSNQPQHF. As DNA, the CDR3 is TGCAGTGCTAGGAGACAGGGACTACTTTATAGCAATCAGCCCCAGCATTTT. The V and J genes are TRBV20-1 and TRBJ1-5; 7 bases agree with TRBD1. There are 17 residues in the CDR3. Germline assignment: CDR1 DFQATT and CDR2 SNEGSKA (reference sequence). Trimming at V came to 3 bases and at J to 0 bases, leaving 11 bases not matched to a gene.

This sequence joins TRBV3-1 and TRBJ1-1, with 7 bases that match TRBD1. The CDR3 is made up of 13 amino acids. Germline lookup yields CDR1 LGHDT and CDR2 YNNKEL (reference sequence). After removal of 1 base from V and 6 bases from J, the junction contained 2 bases not matched to a gene. The CDR3 DNA reads TGTGCCAGCAGCCAAGGGGACAGTCCTGAAGCTTTCTTT. Residues: CASSQGDSPEAFF.

The chain couples TRBV7-2 to TRBJ2-5, with 8 nucleotides matching TRBD2. There are 13 residues in the CDR3. Germline-derived CDR1 and CDR2 are SGHTA and FQGNSA. V lost 2 bases and J lost 14; bases outside the gene matches: 10. The CDR3 is CASSLPEASGCYF. The CDR3 nucleotides are TGTGCCAGCAGCTTACCGGAGGCTAGCGGGTGCTACTTC.

This clonotype has only a few counts. The chain couples TRBV5-5 to TRBJ1-1, with D tentatively TRBD1 (6 bases). Germline V gene data show CDR1 as SGHKS and CDR2 as YYEKEE (reference sequence). Trimming took 5 bases from V and 2 from J, leaving 19 bases between them. This CDR3 has 16 amino acids. The CDR3 region has the DNA TGTGCCAGCAGTCCATCCGGGACACATGATAACACTGAAGCTTTCTTT. Protein sequence: CASSPSGTHDNTEAFF.

The rearrangement links TRBV6-1 to TRBJ1-5; D gene ambiguous. Trimming shortened V by 8 bases and J by 7 bases, and 15 bases separated the two germline ends. This CDR3 has 13 amino acids. CDR1 MNHNS and CDR2 SASEGT come from the germline V gene. The DNA for the CDR3 is TGTGCCAGCCTCGTTAGACCCGGGCAGCCCCAGCATTTT. Protein sequence: CASLVRPGQPQHF.

The sample holds a few counts of this clonotype. The V call is TRBV15, the J call TRBJ2-7, with TRBD2 matching over 9 bases. CDR3 length: 17 residues. Germline assignment: CDR1 LNHNV and CDR2 YYDKDF (reference sequence). V gave up 0 bases and J gave up 3 bases; unmatched junction bases: 9. The CDR3 coding sequence is TGTGCCACCAGCAGAGATCTCGCGGGGGGGTTCATCTACGAGCAGTACTTC. Encoded protein: CATSRDLAGGFIYEQYF.

This clonotype has ten or more counts. The chain recombines TRBV12-3 or TRBV12-4 with TRBJ2-3; TRBD2 is a possible D gene (6 bases). The CDR3 consists of 16 residues. The ends were cut back, 6 bases at V and 2 bases at J, with 18 bases in the middle. Here the CDR3 reads CASRLTSSSHTDTQYF. Here the CDR3 DNA reads TGTGCCAGCAGGCTGACTAGTTCCTCCCACACAGATACGCAGTATTTT.

The chain uses TRBV3-1 and TRBJ1-2; D perhaps matches TRBD1 (5 bases). Germline CDR1 reads LGHDT; CDR2 reads YNNKEL (reference sequence). Trimming took 5 bases from V and 4 from J, leaving 14 bases between them. The CDR3 loop spans 14 amino acids. The CDR3 sequence is CASSKGRDLYGYTF. The CDR3 bases are TGTGCCAGCAGCAAGGGCAGGGATCTCTATGGCTACACCTTC.

The rearrangement joins TRBV9 to TRBJ2-5, with D possibly matching TRBD1 (7 bases). The CDR3 extends over 15 amino acids. Germline-derived CDR1 and CDR2 are SGDLS and YYNGEE. V dropped 3 bases and J dropped 2 bases, with 14 bases sitting between them. As DNA, the CDR3 is TGTGCCAGCAGCGGGCGGGACAGAAATCAAGAGACCCAGTACTTC. It is translated as CASSGRDRNQETQYF.

This chain connects TRBV4-3 to TRBJ1-2; 10 bases line up with TRBD1. This CDR3 region has 14 residues. Per the germline V gene, CDR1 is LGHNA and CDR2 is YSLEER. Trimming took 0 bases from V and 7 from J; bases not matched to a gene: 2. CDR3 residues: CASSQEWDRGGYTF. CDR3 coding DNA: TGCGCCAGCAGCCAAGAGTGGGACAGGGGTGGCTACACCTTC.

This clonotype was seen only a few times. The chain has TRBV6-6 and TRBJ2-1; 15 bases fit TRBD2. Germline loops: CDR1 MNHNY, CDR2 SVGAGI (reference sequence). V shed 6 bases and J 10 bases; nucleotides not matched to a gene: 7. This CDR3 spans 15 amino acids. The CDR3 sequence: CASSEGLAGGWEQFF. CDR3 in DNA: TGTGCCAGCAGCGAGGGACTAGCGGGGGGATGGGAGCAGTTCTTC.

This chain links TRBV7-2 with TRBJ2-3; no firm D call. Trimming took 5 bases from V and 6 from J, leaving 12 bases between them. Germline CDR1 SGHTA, CDR2 FQGNSA. The CDR3 has 13 residues. The CDR3 sequence is CASSPSGVDTQYF. The CDR3 DNA reads as TGTGCCAGCAGCCCTAGTGGGGTGGATACGCAGTATTTT.

This clonotype appeared a few times. This chain uses TRBV11-2 with TRBJ1-1; D may be TRBD1 (5 bases). CDR1 is SGHAT, CDR2 FQNNGV, per germline. The length of the CDR3 is 17 residues. The V end was cut by 6 bases, the J end by 0 bases, with 20 bases between. CDR3 residues: CASRTSRLTVVNTEAFF. DNA for the CDR3: TGTGCCAGCAGAACCAGTAGACTGACAGTGGTGAACACTGAAGCTTTCTTT.